This is a list of T cell receptor beta chains from one sample in a study of blood T cell repertoires in COVID-19. The protocol was immunoSEQ multiplex PCR, while the TCRdb copy is restricted to in-frame clones and leaves out a portion. Of about 150,000 clones in the sample, around 79% were seen once. Sequencing input: peripheral blood. Source of these receptors: a man older than 75 with acute or convalescent COVID-19. Each CDR3 is given with its conserved first and last residue. A D gene is named only where the DNA matches it firmly. Part of the rows lack a size; the others show once, few, many or a class for expanded clones.

>13|NA|TRBJ1-2|NA|TRBV6-2/TRBV6-3
TGTGCCAGCAGCCTTACAGGAAACTATGGCTACACCTTC
CASSLTGNYGYTF
>14|few|TRBJ1-3|TRBD1|TRBV6-5
TGTGCCAGCAGTTACGGACAGGGAGGAAACACCATATATTTT
CASSYGQGGNTIYF
>14|NA|TRBJ2-3|NA|TRBV19
TGTGCCAGTAGAACAGGCCCTAGCACAGATACGCAGTATTTT
CASRTGPSTDTQYF
>13|NA|TRBJ2-1|NA|TRBV24-1
TGTGCCACCAGTCGCGGACAGAGCAATGAGCAGTTCTTC
CATSRGQSNEQFF
>17|NA|TRBJ2-2|NA|TRBV7-3
TGTGCCAGCAGCCCCCCTCACGGCGGGGGCCTCCGCGGGGAGCTGTTTTTT
CASSPPHGGGLRGELFF
>14|NA|TRBJ1-1|NA|TRBV5-1
TGCGCCAGCAGCTTTGACGGCGGGGCCACTGAAGCTTTCTTT
CASSFDGGATEAFF
>13|NA|TRBJ1-5|NA|TRBV10-3
TGTGCCATCACCCGAGATAGCAATCAGCCCCAGCATTTT
CAITRDSNQPQHF
>15|once|TRBJ2-7|NA|TRBV7-2
TGTGCCAGCAGCTTAGCTCCACCGGGAGCGGGTGAGCAGTACTTC
CASSLAPPGAGEQYF
>20|NA|TRBJ2-3|TRBD2|TRBV5-3
TGTGCCAGAAGCTGGAAACGGGGACTAGTACCTATTGCTAGCACAGATACGCAGTATTTT
CARSWKRGLVPIASTDTQYF
>15|few|TRBJ2-2|NA|TRBV7-2
TGTGCCAGCAGCTTAGCACAGGGTGGGACCGGGGAGCTGTTTTTT
CASSLAQGGTGELFF
>18|NA|TRBJ2-4|TRBD1|TRBV19
TGTGCCAGTAGTATCCGTACTACAGGGGGCGATTTTGAAAACATTCAGTACTTC
CASSIRTTGGDFENIQYF
>18|NA|TRBJ2-3|TRBD2|TRBV10-3
TGTGCCATCAGTGAGTCAATAGCGGGGGGCCCCGTCAGGGATACGCAGTATTTT
CAISESIAGGPVRDTQYF
>14|NA|TRBJ2-5|NA|TRBV24-1
TGTGCCACCAGTGATTCCCAGGGGAGAGAGACCCAGTACTTC
CATSDSQGRETQYF
>14|NA|TRBJ1-2|NA|TRBV18
TGTGCCAGCTCACCAGGACAGAATGGAAATGGCTACACCTTC
CASSPGQNGNGYTF
>15|NA|TRBJ2-5|TRBD1|TRBV27
TGTGCCAGCAGTACTTACAGGGGTTCAGAAGAGACCCAGTACTTC
CASSTYRGSEETQYF
>16|NA|TRBJ2-7|TRBD1|TRBV29-1
TGCAGCGTGCTATTCGGGCTTACAGGGGCAGTCGACGAGCAGTACTTC
CSVLFGLTGAVDEQYF
>15|NA|TRBJ1-4|TRBD1|TRBV24-1
TGTGCCACCAGTGATCCAGGACAGGGGCGTGAAAAACTGTTTTTT
CATSDPGQGREKLFF
>16|NA|TRBJ1-5|NA|TRBV7-2
TGTGCCAGCAGCTTAGATACAGGACGAGGTAATCAGCCCCAGCATTTT
CASSLDTGRGNQPQHF
>15|NA|TRBJ2-7|TRBD2|TRBV19
TGTGCCAGTAGTATCATAGCGGGGGGACTCTACGAGCAGTACTTC
CASSIIAGGLYEQYF
>17|NA|TRBJ1-4|NA|TRBV18
TGTGCCAGCTCACCTCCCGGGACTCACAAAGGCGGTGAAAAACTGTTTTTT
CASSPPGTHKGGEKLFF
>17|NA|TRBJ2-2|NA|TRBV7-3
TGTGCCAGCAGCCCGAAGCCTCCTAGAACTTATACCGGGGAGCTGTTTTTT
CASSPKPPRTYTGELFF
>16|NA|TRBJ2-7|NA|TRBV27
TGTGCCAGCAGTTTATCGGGGCGGTCGAGCTCCTACGAGCAGTACTTC
CASSLSGRSSSYEQYF
>13|NA|TRBJ2-1|NA|TRBV5-1
TGCGCCAGCAGCTTATACAGGGAAGCTGAGCAGTTCTTC
CASSLYREAEQFF
>17|NA|TRBJ1-6|TRBD1|TRBV19
TGTGCCAGTAGCCACCTCCCCGGGACAGGGAATAATTCACCCCTCCACTTT
CASSHLPGTGNNSPLHF
>13|NA|TRBJ1-3|NA|TRBV7-8
TGTGCCAGCAGCTTAGATGGCGGAAACACCATATATTTT
CASSLDGGNTIYF
>13|few|TRBJ1-1|NA|TRBV12-3/TRBV12-4
TGTGCCAGCAGCGCACAGGGTACCACTGAAGCTTTCTTT
CASSAQGTTEAFF
>15|NA|TRBJ1-1|TRBD1|TRBV7-3
TGTGCCAGCAGTCTTGGACAGGGAATGAACACTGAAGCTTTCTTT
CASSLGQGMNTEAFF
>14|NA|TRBJ1-2|NA|TRBV27
TGTGCCAGCAGTTTGACAGGACAAAACTATGGCTACACCTTC
CASSLTGQNYGYTF
>15|NA|TRBJ1-3|NA|TRBV6-6
TGTGCCAGCAGTTATGGCGGGTTCTCTGGAAACACCATATATTTT
CASSYGGFSGNTIYF
>13|NA|TRBJ1-5|NA|TRBV4-3
TGCGCCAGCAGCCAATCCAGGGGTCAGCCCCAGCATTTT
CASSQSRGQPQHF
>14|NA|TRBJ2-2|NA|TRBV5-1
TGCGCCAGCCGCCTTGGCCAGGACACCGGGGAGCTGTTTTTT
CASRLGQDTGELFF
>19|NA|TRBJ2-5|TRBD2|TRBV20-1
TGCAGTGCTAGTCATCAAATTATAGCGGGGGGGCCAGTGGAAGAGACCCAGTACTTC
CSASHQIIAGGPVEETQYF
>13|NA|TRBJ2-1|TRBD1|TRBV15
TGTGCCACCAGCAGAGATGCTGCGGGACAGGGGTTCTTC
CATSRDAAGQGFF
>15|NA|TRBJ1-3|NA|TRBV5-4
TGTGCCAGCAGCTTGATGGGGGGGGGAGGAAACACCATATATTTT
CASSLMGGGGNTIYF
>16|NA|TRBJ1-3|TRBD1|TRBV7-9
TGTGCCAGCGGATTGACAGGGGGTATCTCTGGAAACACCATATATTTT
CASGLTGGISGNTIYF
>16|NA|TRBJ2-1|TRBD2|TRBV11-3
TGTGCCAGCAGCTTAGATCTTAGCGGGGGAAACAATGAGCAGTTCTTC
CASSLDLSGGNNEQFF
>11|NA|TRBJ2-5|NA|TRBV6-5
TGTGCCAGTGGGAGGCGGGTTGCCCAGTACTTC
CASGRRVAQYF
>15|NA|TRBJ2-5|TRBD2|TRBV11-3
TGTGCCAGCAGCCCCGGGACTAGCAGCCAAGAGACCCAGTACTTC
CASSPGTSSQETQYF
>12|NA|TRBJ2-7|NA|TRBV19
TGTGCCAGTAGTATATTGGCAGCCGGGGAGTACTTC
CASSILAAGEYF
>13|NA|TRBJ1-1|NA|TRBV12-3/TRBV12-4
TGTGCCAGCAGCATCCGCCGTGCGCCTGAAGCTTTCTTT
CASSIRRAPEAFF
>14|NA|TRBJ1-6|TRBD1|TRBV11-2
TGTGCCAGCAGGACCGACAGGGTGAATTCACCCCTCCACTTT
CASRTDRVNSPLHF
>15|NA|TRBJ1-4|NA|TRBV29-1
TGCAGCGTTGAAGATCGGGGGGATCGAGGTGAAAAACTGTTTTTT
CSVEDRGDRGEKLFF
>14|NA|TRBJ2-3|TRBD1|TRBV5-5
TGTGCCAGCAGCCCGGGACAGGGGATACGTACGCAGTATTTT
CASSPGQGIRTQYF
>14|NA|TRBJ1-2|NA|TRBV7-2
TGTGCCAGCAGCCCAACCCCCGGACAGTATGGCTACACCTTC
CASSPTPGQYGYTF
>14|NA|TRBJ2-2|TRBD2|TRBV6-2/TRBV6-3
TGTGCCAGCAGCGTGACTAGCTGGACCGGGGAGCTGTTTTTT
CASSVTSWTGELFF
>13|NA|TRBJ1-2|TRBD1|TRBV6-4
TGTGCCAGCAGGCGGACAGGGGATCGTGGCTACACCTTC
CASRRTGDRGYTF
>13|NA|TRBJ2-5|NA|TRBV7-9
TGTGCCAGCAGCCAAGCCGGGTGGGAGACCCAGTACTTC
CASSQAGWETQYF
>16|NA|TRBJ1-4|NA|TRBV6-5
TGTGCCAGCAGTTACTTGCGGGGGGCTCTGGATGAAAAACTGTTTTTT
CASSYLRGALDEKLFF
>15|NA|TRBJ2-2|TRBD1|TRBV10-2
TGCGCCAGCAGGGACGGACAGGGCAGCACCGGGGAGCTGTTTTTT
CASRDGQGSTGELFF